This T cell receptor (beta chain) was sequenced in a study of cytomegalovirus exposure and HLA in healthy donors (dated by TCRdb to about 2017). Background on the whole study: In an earlier analysis of some 610 of the donors, around 300 Gb of sequence data and 120 million or so unique TCR beta sequences from about 179 million T cells were reported. Every discovery cohort repertoire had been produced on one sequencing platform. To study patterns of TCR occurrence, a later analysis re-analyzed previously published TCR beta repertoires from around 670 donors and added high-resolution HLA genotyping. Donor age, sex, ethnicity and CMV serostatus were compiled alongside the repertoire data. Roughly 310 gigabases of sequencing data and tens of millions of unique TCR sequences were included in an early release covering roughly 600 HLA-typed donors. A separate validation cohort of over 95 different subjects was used in addition to the 666-subject first cohort. Genome-wide SNP genotypes for about three fifths of the roughly 670 donors were used in a later genetic analysis, which treated that subset as a discovery cohort. The study aimed to test whether signatures of past pathogen exposure could be identified by cataloging public T cell receptors. Both class I and class II loci were covered by HLA typing, at four-digit resolution. An earlier analysis of approximately 640 of the donors applied high-throughput TCR beta sequencing to assess whether each TCR beta V gene segment acted as functional or pseudogenic. The later analysis used no new phenotypic data to find candidate immune exposures, relying instead on TCR beta sequences and their occurrence across donors. Among the approximately 400 genotyped donors, approximately 81% belonged to the genetic ancestry cluster associated with self-reported Caucasian donors. High-throughput TCR immunosequencing, statistical association of individual TCRs with disease status, and machine learning were combined to predict cytomegalovirus infection status. The number of donors typed differed by locus, with about 629-640 for A, B, C, DRB1 and DQB1, 522 for DQA1, approximately 570 for DPA1, and some 450 for DPB1. About five DR-DQ haplotypes were treated as single units for association and clustering because of strong linkage in the cohort. The study used immunosequencing to profile the T cell repertoires of some 600 subjects and linked those repertoires to cytomegalovirus serostatus. Among about 400 genotyped donors of the cohort, an average of about 220,000 unique TCR beta nucleotide sequences was sequenced per donor, of which 15% to 20% were non-productive. Results and caveats for the whole study, not just this receptor: The cohort was sequenced for TCR beta chains only, and without alpha or paired-chain data the features that could be detected were limited. The only immune exposure information available for the cohort was CMV serostatus. A cluster of highly shared sequence variants was judged likely to be a technical artifact of the sequencing pipeline. Linkage disequilibrium might explain the correlated functional status among segregating V segments, but an unknown experimental factor could not be ruled out. Presence/absence analyses assumed roughly uniform sequencing depth across donors, an assumption that may not hold. According to a later analysis, most CMV-associated TCR beta chains appeared to be HLA-restricted, and the HLA associations seemed to be driven largely by CMV exposure. The classifier was reported to diagnose cytomegalovirus status with high specificity and sensitivity in both the original and validation cohorts. Strong co-occurrence of HLA alleles, especially DR and DQ, made assigning TCR associations to individual alleles difficult. In a later analysis, TCR association rates were found to vary across HLA loci, with the most associated TCRs seen for DRB1 alleles and the fewest for HLA-C alleles. According to the authors, the approach could potentially be generalized to other disease states and immunological phenotypes. Roughly 15 rarely observed V segments, including chromosome 9 orphons, were excluded from the earlier analysis of about 610 of the donors because counts were too low. A further reported finding was that TCR beta sequences accurately predicted the HLA-A and HLA-B alleles for most subjects in the first cohort. Because some donors lacked HLA typing at each locus, the association tests relied only on the typed subset. According to a later genetic analysis, donors in an Asian-associated ancestry cluster had fewer N-insertions in productive TCRs than the roughly 670-donor mean. An earlier analysis of 587 of the donors showed that most TCR beta V segments appeared in productive rearrangements either about 90% or about 30% of the time, which broadly matched IMGT annotations. In a later genetic analysis, a missense DCLRE1C variant was associated with V-gene and J-gene trimming of TCR beta chains, and the association was replicated in an independent cohort. A later analysis found that HLA-associated TCR beta chains were more clonally expanded and had lower generation probabilities than equally common non-associated chains. A later analysis associated about 17,000 TCR beta sequences with specific HLA alleles at a false discovery rate of 0.05. According to a later analysis, parvovirus B19, influenza, CMV and Epstein-Barr virus appeared linked to several top co-occurrence clusters. Some IMGT-functional V segments, including TRBV6-2 and TRBV6-3, could not be distinguished by the 87-base-pair reads and were therefore excluded. A few of the identified cytomegalovirus-associated TCR beta chains were confirmed in vitro to be specific for cytomegalovirus antigens. A total of about 180 TCR beta chains were listed by the study as associated with cytomegalovirus. Most TCR sequences were observed very rarely across donors, whereas some public TCRs were present in many individuals.

The library relied on the immunoSEQ multiplex PCR assay. For the multiplex PCR, a mixture combining 60 forward primers for TCR Vbeta segments and 13 reverse primers for TCR Jbeta segments was used. Amplification of the CDR3 region of rearranged TCR beta genes was performed with a multiplex PCR assay on genomic DNA. The amplified TCR beta libraries were sequenced on the Illumina HiSeq System as 87-base-pair reads. In the source study's methods: A later analysis counted about 76 million unique TCR beta chains across the 670 or so repertoires, and some 11 million of these chains were shared by at least two donors. A nearest-neighbor algorithm error-corrected the raw reads and collapsed the reads into unique sequences, merging closely related sequences to remove PCR and sequencing errors. V, D and J gene segments were assigned by aligning CDR3 sequences to IMGT reference sequences. For a sequence to be retained, a match of at least six nucleotides was required to both a V gene segment and a J gene segment. Rearrangements were called productive when the CDR3 lacked stop codons and stayed in frame with V and J; all others were non-productive. CDR3 was defined according to IMGT convention as the region running from the second conserved V-encoded cysteine to the conserved J-encoded phenylalanine. Sequences without an unambiguous match to a single V gene segment were excluded from the earlier analysis of 500 to 700 of the donors. An earlier analysis of over 450 of the donors classified V segments as functional when productive rearrangements were above 56.7% and as segregating when the standard deviation between donors was above 5%. To diagnose cytomegalovirus status from the catalog of TCR beta chain sequences, a statistical classification framework was built. In a later analysis, V and J genes were assigned by comparing TCR nucleotide sequences against IMGT/GENE-DB human TR gene sequences. In a later analysis, CDR3 sequences and most-parsimonious VDJ recombination scenarios were assigned using the TCRdist pipeline. In a later analysis, each TCR beta chain was defined by its CDR3 amino acid sequence together with its V-gene family, and reads lacking a unique V-gene family were excluded. In a later analysis, 450 to 600 highly shared, low-generation-probability nucleotide sequences were removed to address suspected cross-contamination and a sequencing artifact. In a later analysis, a clonal expansion index for each public chain was calculated from normalized within-repertoire ranks of inferred template counts. Generation probabilities in a later analysis came from a VDJ recombination model fitted to out-of-frame rearrangements, and those results were checked against IGoR. Hypergeometric tests were used in a later analysis to score TCR-TCR, TCR-HLA and TCR-CMV co-occurrence, with a repertoire-size bias correction applied to the TCR pairs. A later analysis estimated false discovery rates by permuting HLA or CMV assignments 20 times. In a later analysis, co-occurring TCRs were grouped with DBSCAN, and TCRdist sequence similarity was added when clustering was performed within HLA-allele-positive subsets. Co-occurrence clustering excluded repertoires with fewer than 30,000 or more than 120,000 public chains, plus five with anomalous nucleotide sharing. TCRdb retrieved this table from immuneACCESS and kept in-frame rearrangements only. Not all clones are present; in checked studies, unresolved V genes account for under half, and no reason is known for the remainder. That table supplies the V and J calls and clone size; D and trimming were determined from the DNA. The sample yields over 95,000 clones; about 74% were counted once. The ten largest clones represent roughly 2.7% of the sample.

The cohort was made up of approximately 700 healthy bone marrow donors. Cohort members were all nominally healthy when sampled, although unrecorded immune exposures were likely present. The donor was CMV seronegative and belonged to the group of around 350 seronegative cohort members. A peripheral blood sample was provided by each donor, and peripheral blood mononuclear cells were used for TCR beta sequencing. The Qiagen DNeasy Blood Extraction Kit was used to extract genomic DNA from the blood cell samples. Per the germline V gene (reference sequence), GTSNPN is the CDR1 and SVGIG is the CDR2. The CDR3 goes from the cysteine to the phenylalanine over 13 residues. Left in the record is the CDR3 DNA by itself, 39 bases read in frame from the first base. V is shortened by 0 bases, J by 4 bases, and the region joining them spans 9 bases. The sample holds a few counts of this clone. This receptor's antigen is unknown. No much larger clone exists at a distance of one base, and base qualities are not known.

The source of this sequence is a female donor in good health and CMV-seronegative. The sequenced sample consisted of PBMCs. This sequence uses TRBV30 and TRBJ1-1, with TRBD1 as a weak D call on 5 bases. In nucleotides, the sequence is TGTGCCTGGAGTGTAGGAGGGACCACTGAAGCTTTCTTT. Translated, it gives CAWSVGGTTEAFF.